This TCR beta chain emerged from a study of identical twins (dated by TCRdb to about 2016). Regarding the research as a whole: To test whether fetal clonotypes persist, this study deep-sequenced TCR alpha and beta repertoires from monozygotic twins, from unrelated adults of various ages, and from cord blood. To rule out contamination, the twin experiments were replicated at different times with different library preparation protocols. Points the paper makes about the study in general: Zero-insertion analyses could be partly confounded by invariant T cells such as MAIT and iNKT, though diverse VJ usage argued against such confounding for most clonotypes. Abundant cord blood beta clonotypes carried fewer insertions; young adult naive repertoires showed a weaker similar trend, while memory repertoires showed none. Because the same donors could not be followed over many years, conclusions were based on cross-sectional statistical analysis. Excess twin sharing in beta out-of-frame sequences was weaker because fewer shared sequences lowered the signal-to-noise ratio. Compared with coincidental sharing between unrelated individuals, an excess of low generation-probability sequences was observed among out-of-frame TCR alpha sequences shared between twins. In monozygotic twins, out-of-frame TCR alpha sharing was systematically underestimated by recombination models, although the models agreed with sharing between unrelated individuals.

This clonotype appeared many times. It has no known antigen specificity. Base qualities are not recorded, but no much larger clone differs from it by a single base. Libraries were prepared through 5' RACE. Sequencing relied on an Illumina HiSeq 2000. A universal primer binding site was added through template switching, and the final cDNA carried a unique molecular identifier so that TCR cDNA molecules could be counted accurately. First-strand cDNA for TCR alpha and beta chains was synthesized from specific primers in the conserved constant-segment region. To control for contamination, every cDNA library carried two barcodes: a SMART-Mk sample barcode plus Illumina barcodes. TruSeq adapter sequences and Illumina sample barcodes were added in two successive PCR steps. TCR alpha and beta cDNA libraries were sequenced on the Illumina HiSeq platform with custom primers. In the source study's methods: Unique molecular identifiers were extracted from raw reads with MiGEC, and CDR3 positions were determined with MiXCR. For each individual, recombination models were inferred using an EM algorithm with the repgenHMM and IGoR tools. The tcR package in R was used for shared clonotype analysis, with sharing normalized by the product of cloneset sizes. Out-of-frame nonproductive sequences were analyzed to study raw recombination free of thymic and clonal selection effects. The raw public reads went through TCRdb reprocessing: fastp at Q25, MiXCR clone calling, in-frame beta chains kept. Each CDR3 protein gets just one entry, which takes the most common genes and DNA from the rows behind it. V and J calls and clone size were set by TCRdb, not the authors. This sample lists some 500,000 distinct CDR3 sequences; 9.6% were detected once. Under 3% of the sample lies in the top ten.

The CDR3 runs 13 residues from the cysteine to the phenylalanine. Only the CDR3 part of the read is kept: 39 bases, read in frame from the first base. Trimming at the junction amounts to 3 bases on V and 5 bases on J, and the germline ends lie 9 bases apart. CDR1 and CDR2 were assigned from the germline V gene as SGHAT and FQNNGV. All donors were healthy Caucasians. The twin cohort consisted of three pairs of female monozygotic twins, all aged roughly 18 to 30 years. The RNA used for TCR libraries was isolated from peripheral blood mononuclear cells. These sequences were also reported in another study, on yellow fever vaccine responses in identical twins. Per the second study: According to the authors, in identical twins the way T cells responded to vaccination appeared partly convergent and partly personalized. In the study, vaccine-responding T cell clones were precisely tracked in identical twins.

Sequenced material: PBMCs. Here the chain combines TRBV11-2 and TRBJ2-3, with no reliable assignment of the D segment. This sequence was found in a woman under 30 in good health. The CDR3 loop reads CASSFKAGDTQYF. The nucleotide sequence is given as TGTGCCAGCAGCTTCAAGGCAGGAGATACGCAGTATTTT.